What follows are 25 T cell receptor beta chains derived from one specimen sequenced in a study of blood T cell repertoires in COVID-19 (TCRdb year 2020). The library was produced with the immunoSEQ multiplex PCR assay. What TCRdb holds here is the immuneACCESS table cut down to in-frame rearrangements. Part of the clones is not present; checked against another copy, under half of the missing clones reflect an unresolved V gene, and the others are unexplained. This sample lists hundreds of thousands of clones; around 89% were detected once. The ten top clones hold about 1.2% of the sample. Sequenced: PBMCs or T cells enriched from blood (not recorded which). The receptor set was obtained from a middle-aged woman with acute COVID-19.

V is TRBV12-5 and J is TRBJ1-5, with 7 bases fitting TRBD1. This CDR3 is built from 15 residues. CDR1 and CDR2 (germline): LGHNT, FRNRAP. The J segment lost 0 bases and the V segment lost 4 bases, leaving 3 bases of the junction unmatched. CDR3 sequence reads: CASGWGQSSNQPQHF. As DNA, the CDR3 is TGTGCTAGTGGTTGGGGACAGAGTAGCAATCAGCCCCAGCATTTT. The whole variable domain, remainder taken from reference TRBV12-5 and TRBJ1-5, is DARVTQTPRHKVTEMGQEVTMRCQPILGHNTVFWYRQTMMQGLELLAYFRNRAPLDDSGMPKDRFSAEMPDATLATLKIQPSEPRDSAVYFCASGWGQSSNQPQHFGDGTRLSIL.

The chain couples TRBV24-1 to TRBJ2-1, with TRBD2 identical over 14 bases. J lost 2 bases, V lost 2 bases, and 7 bases had no gene match. Looked up from germline, CDR1 is KGHDR and CDR2 is SFDVKD. The CDR3 length is 19 residues. The CDR3 protein is CATSDSWTSGRTAYNEQFF. Here the CDR3 DNA reads TGTGCCACCAGTGATTCTTGGACTAGCGGGAGGACCGCCTACAATGAGCAGTTCTTC.

The gene calls are TRBV5-1 and TRBJ2-7, with D unclear. This CDR3 is 13 amino acids long. Germline assignment: CDR1 SGHRS and CDR2 YFSETQ. V dropped 2 bases and J dropped 0 bases, with 6 bases sitting between them. CDR3 coding DNA: TGCGCCAGCAGCTTAGCCGGCTCCTACGAGCAGTACTTC. As protein: CASSLAGSYEQYF.

The rearrangement uses TRBV6-5 and TRBJ1-5; TRBD1 aligns across 7 bases. CDR1 is MNHEY and CDR2 is SVGAGI in the germline V gene. CDR3 length: 15 residues. V shed 0 bases, J shed 6 bases, and the junction held 5 bases outside the gene matches. DNA for the CDR3: TGTGCCAGCAGTTACTCGCCGACAGGGAGTCAGCCCCAGCATTTT. As protein: CASSYSPTGSQPQHF.

This chain connects TRBV9 to TRBJ2-3; tentatively, D is TRBD2 (6 bases). The CDR3 is 14 amino acids. Germline-derived CDR1 and CDR2 are SGDLS and YYNGEE. Trimming pared 0 bases from V and 4 bases from J, leaving 9 bases between. CDR3 nucleotide sequence: TGTGCCAGCAGCGTAGGGGGGGATTCAGATACGCAGTATTTT. Translated: CASSVGGDSDTQYF.

This clone has a single count. The chain combines TRBV11-2 with TRBJ2-1, with D perhaps matching TRBD2 (6 bases). Germline V CDR1 and CDR2: SGHAT, FQNNGV. V was clipped by 3 bases and J by 7 bases, with 13 bases between them. The CDR3 totals 14 residues. CDR3 region: CASSFTLLANEQFF. CDR3 coding DNA: TGTGCCAGCAGCTTCACCCTACTAGCAAATGAGCAGTTCTTC. Looking up the rest from reference TRBV11-2 and TRBJ2-1 gives the full variable domain: EAGVAQSPRYKIIEKRQSVAFWCNPISGHATLYWYQQILGQGPKLLIQFQNNGVVDDSQLPKDRFSAERLKGVDSTLKIQPAKLEDSAVYLCASSFTLLANEQFFGPGTRLTVL.

The J gene is TRBJ1-5, the V gene TRBV28; 12 bases align to TRBD1. CDR3 length: 16 amino acids. The J segment lost 5 bases and the V segment lost 4 bases, leaving 6 bases of the junction unmatched. Germline V gene lookup returns CDR1 MDHEN and CDR2 SYDVKM. The CDR3 region is CASSSSGQGAHQPQHF. The CDR3 DNA is TGTGCCAGCAGTTCATCGGGACAGGGGGCCCATCAGCCCCAGCATTTT. Variable domain in full (rest from reference TRBV28 and TRBJ1-5): DVKVTQSSRYLVKRTGEKVFLECVQDMDHENMFWYRQDPGLGLRLIYFSYDVKMKEKGDIPEGYSVSREKKERFSLILESASTNQTSMYLCASSSSGQGAHQPQHFGDGTRLSIL.

Regarding this clone: At one boundary the junction diverges from the germline segment, which might be a read error. The chain has TRBV7-7 and TRBJ2-1, with TRBD2 matching over 14 bases. The CDR3 covers 15 residues. Germline CDR1 reads SSHAT; CDR2 reads FNYEAQ (reference sequence). CDR3 bases: TGTGCTAGCAGCCCCGGACTAGCGGGAGGCAATGAGCAGTTCTTC. The encoded protein is CASSPGLAGGNEQFF.

The V and J genes are TRBV27 and TRBJ1-2; D not certain. Trimming shortened V by 2 bases and J by 1 base, and 11 bases separated the two germline ends. Germline V gene data show CDR1 as MNHEY and CDR2 as SMNVEV (reference sequence). The CDR3 has 15 residues. CDR3 in DNA: TGTGCCAGCAGTTTAGCGTCGCGAAATAACTATGGCTACACCTTC. It is translated as CASSLASRNNYGYTF.

V is TRBV6-2 or TRBV6-3 and J is TRBJ2-7; D remains unclear. Trimming removed 4 bases at V and 2 bases at J, with 9 bases between. CDR1 is MNHEY, CDR2 SVGEGT, per germline. The CDR3 extends over 13 amino acids. The CDR3 region has the DNA TGTGCCAGCAGTTTCTCGGGCGCCTACGAGCAGTACGTC. It is translated as CASSFSGAYEQYV.

The chain combines TRBV4-3 with TRBJ2-7; 10 positions match TRBD2. After removal of 4 bases from V and 7 bases from J, the junction contained 10 bases not matched to a gene. Germline V lookup: CDR1 LGHNA, CDR2 YSLEER. The CDR3 contains 15 residues. As DNA, the CDR3 is TGCGCCAGCAGCCCCCCTAGCGGGGGTTTAAATGAGCAGTACGTC. As protein: CASSPPSGGLNEQYV.

The chain links TRBV7-2 to TRBJ2-1; D unresolved. Germline CDR1 and CDR2: SGHTA and FQGNSA. Trimming took 11 bases from V and 4 from J, leaving 9 bases between them. CDR3 length equals 11 residues. CDR3 sequence (DNA): TGTGCCGGGCAGGCTTACAATGAGCAGTTCTTC. Its translation: CAGQAYNEQFF.

This clone was seen a few times. This chain uses TRBV3-1 (or the pseudogene TRBV3-2) with TRBJ1-2; no clear D gene. V lost 0 bases to trimming and J lost 7 bases, with 12 bases between them. CDR1 LGHDT and CDR2 YNNKEL come from the germline V gene (reference sequence). This CDR3 is 14 amino acids long. The CDR3 protein is CASSQDSSTGGYTF. The CDR3 DNA reads TGTGCCAGCAGCCAAGATTCGTCCACTGGTGGCTACACCTTC.

The genes are TRBV9 and TRBJ1-2; no firm D call. The CDR3 has 15 residues. Trimming cost V 0 bases and J 4 bases, with 13 bases left between them. CDR1 is SGDLS, CDR2 YYNGEE, per germline. The CDR3 loop reads CASSVVARHGYGYTF. The CDR3, as DNA: TGTGCCAGCAGCGTAGTAGCCCGGCACGGCTATGGCTACACCTTC.

This clone was counted only a few times. The chain employs TRBV10-2 and TRBJ2-7; 7 bases align to TRBD1. Unmatched junction bases numbered 7, after V lost 6 bases and J lost 5 bases. Germline CDR1 is WSHSY and CDR2 is SAAADI. The CDR3 is 13 amino acids. The CDR3 coding sequence is TGCGCCAGCAGCCCGACAGGGTACCACGAGCAGTACGTC. Translated: CASSPTGYHEQYV.

The rearrangement uses TRBV6-2 or TRBV6-3 and TRBJ2-7; 9 bases match TRBD1. In germline, CDR1 is MNHEY, CDR2 SVGEGT. The CDR3 totals 16 residues. With 6 bases clipped from V and 0 bases from J, the junction kept 9 bases outside the gene matches. CDR3 in DNA: TGTGCCAGCAGCCTCCTAGGGACAGGGTACTCCTACGAGCAGTACGTC. Its translation: CASSLLGTGYSYEQYV.

A few counts support this clone. V usage is TRBV7-9 and J usage is TRBJ1-1; unclear D gene. With 5 bases removed from V and 1 base from J, the gap between germline ends came to 14 bases. CDR1 SEHNR and CDR2 FQNEAQ come from the germline V gene (reference sequence). The CDR3 spans 15 residues. CDR3: CASSTASSGNTEAFF. As DNA, the CDR3 is TGTGCCAGCAGCACCGCGTCTTCAGGGAACACTGAAGCTTTCTTT.

The chain couples TRBV5-8 to TRBJ1-5; TRBD1 agrees at 9 bases. The CDR3 runs 15 residues. The J segment lost 7 bases and the V segment lost 4 bases, leaving 9 bases of the junction unmatched. The germline CDR1 and CDR2 sequences are SGHTS and YDEGEE. CDR3 in amino acids: CASSQQQGAWQPQHF. In DNA form, the CDR3 reads TGTGCCAGCAGCCAGCAACAGGGGGCATGGCAGCCCCAGCATTTT.

This clone was counted a single time. This chain uses TRBV2 with TRBJ2-5; possibly TRBD1 for D (6 bases). Germline V gene sequence: CDR1 SNHLY, CDR2 FYNNEI. This CDR3 has 14 amino acids. V lost 7 bases, J lost 2 bases, and 14 bases lay in between. In nucleotides, the CDR3 is TGTGCCAGCAAGCCTTCGGGACAACAAGAGACCCAGTACTTC. Protein sequence: CASKPSGQQETQYF.

Here the CDR3 DNA reads TGTGCCAGCAGCCGTAAGGGGGGGCTCAGGAACACTGAAGCTTTCTTT. Its protein is CASSRKGGLRNTEAFF. The chain carries TRBV3-1 (or the pseudogene TRBV3-2) and TRBJ1-1; TRBD1 is a possible D gene (6 bases). The CDR3 has 16 residues. The V and J ends lost 4 bases and 1 base respectively, with 16 bases between them. The germline CDR1 and CDR2 sequences are LGHDT and YNNKEL (reference sequence).

The chain couples TRBV7-9 to TRBJ2-3; 7 bases match TRBD2. The CDR3 extends over 14 amino acids. J gave up 2 bases and V 6 bases, and 5 bases lay outside the gene matches. CDR1 is SEHNR and CDR2 is FQNEAQ in the germline V gene (reference sequence). CDR3 nucleotide sequence: TGTGCCAGCAGTCTTAGCGGGCTCACAGATACGCAGTATTTT. This sequence encodes CASSLSGLTDTQYF.

The CDR3 nucleotides read TGTGCCAGCAGCCATCGGGAAGCGGGGCTTTTGAACGAGCAGTACTTC. Translated, it gives CASSHREAGLLNEQYF. The chain is built from TRBV4-2 and TRBJ2-7; TRBD2 agrees at 7 bases. The CDR3 sequence is 16 residues long. V dropped 3 bases and J dropped 5; count of bases not matched to a gene: 13. Germline values: CDR1 LGHNA, CDR2 YNFKEQ.

As for this clone: One end of the junction fails to match germline, which may point to a read error. V and J are TRBV24-1 and TRBJ2-1, with a tentative D call TRBD1 (6 bases). The germline gives CDR1 KGHDR, CDR2 SFDVKD. CDR3 length: 16 residues. The CDR3 coding sequence is TGTGCCACCAGTGGGGGGACAACGATCTCCAACAATGAGCAGTTCTTC. This codes for CATSGGTTISNNEQFF.

The gene calls are TRBV5-1 and TRBJ2-7; D is undetermined. This CDR3 spans 13 amino acids. CDR1 is SGHRS, CDR2 YFSETQ, per germline. V was shortened by 7 bases and J by 1 base, with 12 bases between the two germline ends. CDR3 in amino acids: CASSLTASYEQYF. In DNA, the CDR3 is TGCGCCAGCTCACTCACAGCATCCTACGAGCAGTACTTC.

J is TRBJ1-5 and V is TRBV6-6; no definite D call. Germline loops: CDR1 MNHNY, CDR2 SVGAGI (reference sequence). The V and J ends lost 5 bases and 4 bases respectively, with 9 bases between them. The length of the CDR3 is 13 residues. CDR3 protein: CASSIPGNQPQHF. The CDR3 nucleotides are TGTGCCAGCAGTATTCCGGGGAATCAGCCCCAGCATTTT.